This entry lists 3 T cell receptor beta chains sequenced from one sample in a study of follicular helper T cells after annual influenza vaccination. Time point defined: 2014-2015 season, 7 days after vaccination. Assay used: immunoSEQ multiplex PCR; TCRdb lists only in-frame clones, some missing. The table has about 3,200 clones, about 86% seen once. The material was CXCR5+ CD38- circulating T follicular helper cells from blood, obtained 7 days after influenza vaccination. Subset indicated: circulating Tfh, non-naive CD4+CXCR5+PD-1+ (ICOS+CD38+ or ICOS-CD38-). Every receptor here comes from an adult who received the influenza vaccine.

The chain carries TRBV7-3 and TRBJ2-3; D is possibly TRBD2 (6 bases). The V end was cut by 1 base, the J end by 2 bases, with 10 bases between. Germline V CDR1 and CDR2: SGHTA, FQGTGA. This CDR3 contains 15 residues. The CDR3 spells CASSLSAGSTDTQYF. The CDR3 region has the DNA TGTGCCAGCAGCTTAAGCGCGGGGTCCACAGATACGCAGTATTTT.

V is TRBV5-1 and J is TRBJ2-7, with 8 nucleotides matching TRBD1. The CDR3 spans 14 residues. V lost 0 bases to trimming and J lost 7 bases; unmatched junction nucleotides: 6. The germline V gene has CDR1 SGHRS and CDR2 YFSETQ. The chain's CDR3 is CASSLAQGAGEQYF. The CDR3 DNA reads TGCGCCAGCAGCTTGGCTCAGGGGGCAGGTGAGCAGTACTTC.

This clone was recorded a few times. The genes are TRBV7-2 and TRBJ1-5; D remains unclear. Germline values: CDR1 SGHTA, CDR2 FQGNSA. The V gene lost 4 bases and the J gene lost 2 bases, with 6 bases spanning the gap. The CDR3 sequence is 13 residues long. The CDR3 loop is CASSYGRNQPQHF. In nucleotides, the CDR3 is TGTGCCAGCAGCTACGGACGCAATCAGCCCCAGCATTTT.